The 28 T cell receptor beta chains reported below all come from one sample, sequenced in a study of T cell repertoires in cytomegalovirus infection. TCRdb independently ran MiXCR on the reads; one entry per CDR3 protein. This sample yields over 450,000 distinct CDR3 sequences, of which about 11% are seen a single time; roughly 10% belongs to the top ten. Material: PBMCs. The receptors shown here come from a human donor in good health (CMV status not recorded). Some clones in this sample may be carry-over from other donors' samples.

At least ten counts were recorded for this clonotype. One junction end disagrees with the germline gene, perhaps due to a read error. The V and J genes are TRBV7-2 and TRBJ1-5; D uncertain. The CDR3 loop spans 13 amino acids. The germline CDR1 and CDR2 sequences are SGHTA and FQGNSA. CDR3 nucleotides: TGTGCCAGCAGCTTAGCTAGCCATCAACCCCAGCATTTT. This codes for CASSLASHQPQHF.

V and J are TRBV20-1 and TRBJ2-5; TRBD2 matches at 10 bases. With V trimmed by 1 base and J by 5 bases, 4 bases remained unmatched. The CDR3 is 14 amino acids. Germline V gene lookup returns CDR1 DFQATT and CDR2 SNEGSKA (reference sequence). The CDR3 loop is CSARALAGDETQYF. In DNA, the CDR3 is TGCAGTGCTAGAGCGCTAGCGGGAGACGAGACCCAGTACTTC.

In regard to this clonotype: This may be a read error: a much more frequent sequence differs by one nucleotide. CDR3 loop: CASSGGTGGPTEAFF. DNA for the CDR3: TGTGCCAGCAGCGGAGGGACAGGGGGCCCAACTGAAGCTTTCTTT. The V gene is TRBV6-5, the J gene TRBJ1-1, with 12 nucleotides matching TRBD1. Looked up from germline, CDR1 is MNHEY and CDR2 is SVGAGI. Losses at the gene ends were 6 bases for V and 5 bases for J; bases not matched to a gene: 7. The CDR3 has 15 residues.

This clonotype was picked up many times. V is TRBV7-9 and J is TRBJ1-2; D possibly corresponds to TRBD1 (6 bases). Per germline, CDR1 SEHNR and CDR2 FQNEAQ (reference sequence). This CDR3 has 14 residues. V lost 3 bases, J lost 5 bases, and 13 bases lay in between. For the CDR3, the DNA is TGTGCCAGCAGCTTGGCAGGGGAGAAGTATGGCTACACCTTC. Translation: CASSLAGEKYGYTF.

CDR3: CASSINYEQYF. CDR3 nucleotide sequence: TGTGCCAGTAGTATCAACTACGAGCAGTACTTC. The V and J genes are TRBV19 and TRBJ2-7; no firm D call. The V end was cut by 3 bases, the J end by 3 bases, with 3 bases between. Germline CDR1 is LNHDA and CDR2 is SQIVND (reference sequence). CDR3 size: 11 residues.

This clonotype was picked up many times. V gene TRBV7-2 combines with J gene TRBJ1-1; TRBD1 aligns across 9 bases. The CDR3 has 15 residues. Looked up from germline, CDR1 is SGHTA and CDR2 is FQGNSA. J lost 0 bases, V lost 7 bases, and 6 bases had no gene match. The CDR3 coding sequence is TGTGCCAGCACTACAGGGGGCTCCATGAACACTGAAGCTTTCTTT. Translating it yields CASTTGGSMNTEAFF.

The table lists this clonotype with many counts. This chain connects TRBV24-1 to TRBJ1-4; the match to TRBD1 covers 7 bases. The germline V gene has CDR1 KGHDR and CDR2 SFDVKD. V was clipped by 2 bases and J by 4 bases; unmatched bases: 3. The CDR3 length is 15 residues. The CDR3 sequence: CATSDSGQINEKLFF. CDR3 in DNA: TGTGCCACCAGTGATTCGGGACAGATTAATGAAAAACTGTTTTTT.

J is TRBJ1-2 and V is TRBV6-1, with a tentative D call TRBD1 (6 bases). In germline, CDR1 is MNHNS, CDR2 SASEGT. V was clipped by 9 bases and J by 2 bases, with 10 bases between them. The CDR3 is 12 residues long. CDR3 region: CARADSNYGYTF. The CDR3, as DNA: TGTGCCAGAGCGGACAGCAACTATGGCTACACCTTC.

This clonotype was seen at least ten times. The rearrangement uses TRBV10-2 and TRBJ2-6; D remains unclear. V was cut by 7 bases and J by 1 base, with 5 bases left in between. The CDR3 is 13 amino acids. Germline V gene lookup returns CDR1 WSHSY and CDR2 SAAADI. DNA for the CDR3: TGCGCCAGCACCACATCTGGGGCCAACGTCCTGACTTTC. Protein sequence: CASTTSGANVLTF.

This clonotype was recorded a few times. J is TRBJ1-2 and V is TRBV24-1; TRBD1 might be the D (5 bases). This CDR3 region has 14 residues. V lost 7 bases and J 8 bases, leaving 19 bases between the germline ends. CDR1 KGHDR and CDR2 SFDVKD come from the germline V gene. The CDR3 nucleotides are TGTGCCACCAGCGCCGGGACCGCCTTGGGAGGCTACACCTTC. As protein: CATSAGTALGGYTF.

Ten or more counts support this clonotype. The chain combines TRBV5-4 with TRBJ1-2; 9 bases map to TRBD1. J was trimmed by 2 bases and V by 3 bases; bases with no gene match: 8. The CDR3 is 16 residues long. The germline gives CDR1 SGHNT, CDR2 YYREEE (reference sequence). The CDR3 is CASSSPPGQGNYGYTF. CDR3 sequence (DNA): TGTGCCAGCAGCTCACCCCCGGGACAGGGAAACTATGGCTACACCTTC.

This clonotype was found a few times. The V gene is TRBV28, the J gene TRBJ2-3, with 7 positions matching TRBD1. The CDR3 extends over 18 amino acids. Germline V gives CDR1 MDHEN, CDR2 SYDVKM. V lost 4 bases to trimming and J lost 2 bases; unmatched junction nucleotides: 15. CDR3 region: CASSSPGQITRPTDTQYF. Written as DNA, the CDR3 is TGTGCCAGCAGTTCCCCGGGACAGATAACCCGCCCCACAGATACGCAGTATTTT.

This clonotype was seen many times. The chain links TRBV20-1 to TRBJ1-1; no firm D call. The germline V gene has CDR1 DFQATT and CDR2 SNEGSKA (reference sequence). V was cut by 3 bases and J by 4 bases, with 9 bases left in between. The CDR3 loop spans 12 amino acids. The CDR3 reads CSASVGITEAFF. CDR3 in DNA: TGCAGTGCTAGCGTGGGGATCACTGAAGCTTTCTTT.

The rearrangement uses TRBV5-1 and TRBJ1-6; D is uncertain. Germline V gene data show CDR1 as SGHRS and CDR2 as YFSETQ. V was cut by 0 bases and J by 3 bases, with 13 bases left in between. CDR3 length: 17 residues. The CDR3 loop reads CASSLVSSDVYNSPLHF. DNA for the CDR3: TGCGCCAGCAGCTTGGTTTCTTCAGATGTCTATAATTCACCCCTCCACTTT.

This clonotype appeared many times. The chain couples TRBV11-2 to TRBJ2-3; 12 nucleotides align to TRBD2. The CDR3 spans 16 residues. CDR1 SGHAT and CDR2 FQNNGV come from the germline V gene. Trimming removed 4 bases from V and 8 bases from J; junction bases left unmatched: 10. CDR3 region: CASSSATSGGRITQYF. DNA of the CDR3: TGTGCCAGCAGCTCTGCCACTAGCGGGGGGAGGATTACGCAGTATTTT.

This clonotype has ten or more counts. The chain has TRBV4-1 and TRBJ2-3, with 7 bases fitting TRBD2. Trimming removed 4 bases from V and 6 bases from J; junction bases left unmatched: 10. The CDR3 is 15 residues long. Germline V gives CDR1 MGHRA, CDR2 YSYEKL. CDR3 nucleotides: TGCGCCAGCAGCCGCGAAGGGGACTACGCCGATACGCAGTATTTT. The encoded protein is CASSREGDYADTQYF.

The rearrangement joins TRBV6-1 to TRBJ2-5, with 8 bases lining up with TRBD2. Trimming removed 0 bases from V and 5 bases from J; junction bases left unmatched: 11. The germline CDR1 and CDR2 sequences are MNHNS and SASEGT. The CDR3 is 17 amino acids. CDR3 coding DNA: TGTGCCAGCAGTGAAGCGCTTCTGGGCGGGGGGTTGGAGACCCAGTACTTC. It specifies CASSEALLGGGLETQYF.

This clonotype has ten or more counts. The gene calls are TRBV25-1 and TRBJ1-1, with D possibly matching TRBD1 (6 bases). Germline V gene lookup returns CDR1 MGHDK and CDR2 SYGVNS. V was pared by 5 bases and J by 1 base, with 14 bases between. The CDR3 covers 15 residues. The CDR3 spells CASSPVTGENTEAFF. Written as DNA, the CDR3 is TGTGCCAGCAGTCCAGTGACAGGAGAGAACACTGAAGCTTTCTTT.

This clonotype was detected a few times. The chain has TRBV5-5 and TRBJ1-2; 9 bases align to TRBD1. The ends lost 4 bases at V and 5 bases at J; junction bases unmatched: 15. The CDR3 has 17 amino acids. From germline, CDR1 is SGHKS and CDR2 YYEKEE (reference sequence). The CDR3 sequence is CASSRIRDRAPEYGYTF. The CDR3 coding sequence is TGTGCCAGCAGCCGAATACGGGACAGGGCTCCGGAATATGGCTACACCTTC.

This chain links TRBV25-1 with TRBJ1-2; D may be TRBD1 (5 bases). The CDR3 covers 15 residues. Germline V lookup: CDR1 MGHDK, CDR2 SYGVNS. The V gene lost 2 bases and the J gene lost 0 bases, with 10 bases spanning the gap. CDR3 in amino acids: CASSEGAATNYGYTF. In DNA form, the CDR3 reads TGTGCCAGCAGTGAAGGGGCAGCTACTAACTATGGCTACACCTTC.

This clonotype was found many times. V gene TRBV6-5 combines with J gene TRBJ2-2; D call uncertain. The CDR3 is 17 residues long. The germline V and J ends were trimmed by 2 bases and 4 bases, with 17 bases remaining between them. In germline, CDR1 is MNHEY, CDR2 SVGAGI. This chain's CDR3 is CASSYQRKGRSTGELFF. The CDR3 DNA is TGTGCCAGCAGTTACCAGAGGAAAGGGCGAAGCACCGGGGAGCTGTTTTTT.

V is TRBV28 and J is TRBJ2-5, with 9 bases matching TRBD2. The CDR3 sequence is 14 residues long. CDR1 is MDHEN, CDR2 SYDVKM, per germline. J lost 4 bases, V lost 4 bases, and 4 bases had no gene match. CDR3 coding DNA: TGTGCCAGCAGTTCCCAGGGACTAGCAGAGACCCAGTACTTC. Translation: CASSSQGLAETQYF.

This clonotype has a count of ten or more. The chain couples TRBV7-9 to TRBJ1-5; D is undetermined. Germline values: CDR1 SEHNR, CDR2 FQNEAQ (reference sequence). V was clipped by 5 bases and J by 4 bases, with 27 bases between them. The CDR3 contains 19 residues. Here the CDR3 DNA reads TGTGCCAGCAGCCTTAGGTCCGAGGGAGGTCGCTTTGGGAATCAGCCCCAGCATTTT. It yields the protein CASSLRSEGGRFGNQPQHF.

The sample holds many counts of this clonotype. The chain employs TRBV7-8 and TRBJ2-1; TRBD2 matches at 14 bases. This CDR3 is built from 16 residues. The trim removed 2 bases at V and 7 bases at J, leaving 4 bases unmatched. Germline lookup yields CDR1 SGHVS and CDR2 FQNEAQ. CDR3 coding DNA: TGTGCCAGCAGCTTAAGAGGGACTAGCGGGAGTAATGAGCAGTTCTTC. Translated: CASSLRGTSGSNEQFF. Variable domain in full (rest from reference TRBV7-8 and TRBJ2-1): GAGVSQSPRYKVAKRGQDVALRCDPISGHVSLFWYQQALGQGPEFLTYFQNEAQLDKSGLPSDRFFAERPEGSVSTLKIQRTQQEDSAVYLCASSLRGTSGSNEQFFGPGTRLTVL.

This clonotype was detected many times. This chain connects TRBV6-1 to TRBJ2-5; D gene ambiguous. The V end lost 6 bases, the J end lost 1 base, and 12 bases lay between the germline ends. The CDR3 length is 14 residues. CDR1 is MNHNS, CDR2 SASEGT, per germline. CDR3 in amino acids: CASRAGSLQETQYF. The CDR3 DNA reads as TGTGCCAGCAGAGCCGGTTCACTCCAAGAGACCCAGTACTTC.

This clonotype was observed at least ten times. V gene TRBV12-3 or TRBV12-4 combines with J gene TRBJ1-1; D not certain. The CDR3 length is 13 residues. Trimming took off 2 bases at V and 2 bases at J, with 6 bases between the two ends. DNA of the CDR3: TGTGCCAGCAGTTTAAAGGACAACACTGAAGCTTTCTTT. Protein sequence: CASSLKDNTEAFF.

This chain connects TRBV10-3 to TRBJ2-7; tentative D call: TRBD1 (5 bases). Germline CDR1 is ENHRY and CDR2 is SYGVKD. V was cut by 5 bases and J by 5 bases, with 16 bases left in between. CDR3 length: 14 amino acids. The chain's CDR3 is CAISKSTDIHEQYF. In DNA form, the CDR3 reads TGTGCCATCAGTAAATCTACGGACATCCACGAGCAGTACTTC.

This clonotype was found many times. V is TRBV4-2 and J is TRBJ1-1; a possible D gene is TRBD1 (5 bases). The CDR3 spans 14 residues. Germline V CDR1 and CDR2: LGHNA, YNFKEQ. The V end was cut by 0 bases, the J end by 5 bases, with 10 bases between. The CDR3 loop is CASSQEEGQTEAFF. CDR3 sequence (DNA): TGTGCCAGCAGCCAAGAAGAGGGGCAAACTGAAGCTTTCTTT.